This T cell receptor beta chain was captured in a study of blood T cell repertoires in COVID-19. Produced via immunoSEQ multiplex PCR; TCRdb's table is partial and in-frame only. The table has hundreds of thousands of clones, approximately 87% seen once. With 6 bases clipped from V and 4 bases from J, the junction kept 9 bases outside the gene matches. This CDR3 comprises 15 residues. Germline lookup yields CDR1 ENHRY and CDR2 SYGVKD. The chain recombines TRBV10-3 with TRBJ2-5, with 9 bases identical to TRBD1. The sequenced material came from peripheral blood. The sequence was collected from a woman aged 45 to 65 with COVID-19, enrolled during active disease. Written as DNA, the CDR3 is TGTGCCATCAGCGCGGGACAGGGAAATGTAGAGACCCAGTACTTC. Translating gives CAISAGQGNVETQYF.